These 23 T cell receptor beta chains were all obtained from the same sample, sequenced in a study of cytomegalovirus exposure and HLA in healthy donors. The PCR made use of 60 Vbeta and 13 Jbeta primers. TCRdb's table, derived via immunoSEQ multiplex PCR, lists solely in-frame clones and lacks some. The repertoire holds 90,000 to 120,000 clones, with 76% as singletons. Sequenced input: PBMCs. These receptors came from a woman between 50 and 59 years old in good health and CMV-seropositive.

V gene TRBV2 combines with J gene TRBJ2-1, with TRBD1 matching over 10 bases. Germline loops: CDR1 SNHLY, CDR2 FYNNEI. Trimming at V came to 4 bases and at J to 6 bases, leaving 3 bases not matched to a gene. The CDR3 is 14 residues long. The CDR3 bases are TGTGCCAGCAGTGCCCGGACAGGGGGCAATGAGCAGTTCTTC. Protein sequence: CASSARTGGNEQFF.

The chain recombines TRBV18 with TRBJ1-1, with 8 bases lining up with TRBD1. Germline-derived CDR1 and CDR2 are KGHSH and LQKENI. The CDR3 length is 18 residues. J was trimmed by 0 bases and V by 3 bases; bases with no gene match: 12. The CDR3 DNA reads as TGTGCCAGCTCACCGCCTTTTAGGGCAGGGGGCTTGAACACTGAAGCTTTCTTT. This gives the protein CASSPPFRAGGLNTEAFF.

The chain joins TRBV7-8 to TRBJ1-5; 8 nucleotides align to TRBD1. The ends lost 3 bases at V and 4 bases at J; junction bases unmatched: 5. The germline gives CDR1 SGHVS, CDR2 FQNEAQ. The CDR3 spans 15 residues. For the CDR3, the DNA is TGTGCCAGCAGCTTGGGGACAGGTCCAAATCAGCCCCAGCATTTT. Translation gives CASSLGTGPNQPQHF.

This sequence joins TRBV7-3 and TRBJ1-2, with 7 positions matching TRBD1. The CDR3 consists of 13 residues. CDR1 SGHTA and CDR2 FQGTGA come from the germline V gene. V shed 4 bases and J 8 bases; nucleotides not matched to a gene: 7. CDR3 DNA: TGTGCCAGCAGCTACGACAGGGATTACGGCTACACCTTC. Protein: CASSYDRDYGYTF.

This chain connects TRBV7-9 to TRBJ2-1; 7 bases match TRBD1. There are 12 residues in the CDR3. The ends lost 3 bases at V and 13 bases at J; junction bases unmatched: 6. The germline gives CDR1 SEHNR, CDR2 FQNEAQ (reference sequence). The CDR3 spells CASSFSGTEQFF. CDR3 DNA sequence: TGTGCCAGCAGCTTCTCCGGGACAGAACAGTTCTTC.

As DNA, the CDR3 is TGCGCCAGCAGCTTGGTAGCAGGGTCGAACACTGAAGCTTTCTTT. Translating it yields CASSLVAGSNTEAFF. The J gene is TRBJ1-1, the V gene TRBV5-1; D might be TRBD1 (5 bases). This CDR3 region has 15 residues. Germline V gene lookup returns CDR1 SGHRS and CDR2 YFSETQ. The V end was cut by 0 bases, the J end by 1 base, with 10 bases between.

The chain recombines TRBV7-9 with TRBJ2-4, with D maybe TRBD2 (7 bases). This CDR3 is 17 amino acids long. Germline loops: CDR1 SEHNR, CDR2 FQNEAQ (reference sequence). V dropped 5 bases and J dropped 0 bases, with 17 bases sitting between them. In DNA, the CDR3 is TGTGCCAGCAGCCCCCGCGCGGGGGCTTTAGCCAAAAACATTCAGTACTTC. Protein: CASSPRAGALAKNIQYF.

The V and J genes are TRBV7-2 and TRBJ2-5; possibly TRBD1 for D (7 bases). CDR1 is SGHTA and CDR2 is FQGNSA in the germline V gene. This CDR3 region has 15 residues. The V end lost 5 bases, the J end lost 1 base, and 14 bases lay between the germline ends. This CDR3 reads CASSPRGESQETQYF. The CDR3 region has the DNA TGTGCCAGCAGCCCCAGGGGGGAATCCCAAGAGACCCAGTACTTC. The full variable domain, completed using reference TRBV7-2 and TRBJ2-5, is GAGVSQSPSNKVTEKGKDVELRCDPISGHTALYWYRQSLGQGLEFLIYFQGNSAPDKSGLPSDRFSAERTGGSVSTLTIQRTQQEDSAVYLCASSPRGESQETQYFGPGTRLLVL.

The chain employs TRBV30 and TRBJ2-1, with TRBD2 matching 8 bases. CDR3 length: 13 amino acids. Losses at the gene ends were 6 bases for V and 7 bases for J; bases not matched to a gene: 8. Looked up from germline, CDR1 is GTSNPN and CDR2 is SVGIG (reference sequence). In nucleotides, the CDR3 is TGTGCCTGCCAGGGACTAGAGGTGAATGAGCAGTTCTTC. It codes for CACQGLEVNEQFF.

V gene TRBV5-1 combines with J gene TRBJ2-1; D might be TRBD1 (6 bases). CDR1 SGHRS and CDR2 YFSETQ come from the germline V gene. V gave up 0 bases and J gave up 4 bases, with 14 bases separating them. The CDR3 runs 16 residues. CDR3 loop: CASSLEQLTGYNEQFF. The CDR3 bases are TGCGCCAGCAGCTTGGAACAATTGACAGGTTACAATGAGCAGTTCTTC.

The J gene is TRBJ2-1, the V gene TRBV11-3; D is unclear. Trimming took 5 bases from V and 1 from J, leaving 18 bases between them. The length of the CDR3 is 17 residues. The germline V gene encodes CDR1 SGHNT and CDR2 YENEEA. CDR3 coding DNA: TGTGCCAGCAGCCCTTCCGGTATTCTTCTATCCTACAATGAGCAGTTCTTC. Its protein product is CASSPSGILLSYNEQFF.

The chain combines TRBV27 with TRBJ2-2; 7 bases fit TRBD2. Trimming at V came to 3 bases and at J to 2 bases, leaving 3 bases not matched to a gene. The CDR3 totals 15 residues. Germline V CDR1 and CDR2: MNHEY, SMNVEV (reference sequence). DNA of the CDR3: TGTGCCAGCAGTTTGGAGCGGGGAAACACCGGGGAGCTGTTTTTT. This encodes CASSLERGNTGELFF.

V usage is TRBV5-7 and J usage is TRBJ2-2; 7 bases line up with TRBD1. TRBV5-7 is an ORF, and what it does is uncertain. There are 16 residues in the CDR3. The V and J ends lost 0 bases and 0 bases, in that order; junction bases with no gene match: 2. The CDR3 loop reads CASSLVQGANTGELFF. The CDR3 bases are TGTGCCAGCAGCTTGGTTCAGGGGGCGAACACCGGGGAGCTGTTTTTT.

V is TRBV23-1 and J is TRBJ2-1; 15 bases map to TRBD2. TRBV23-1 is marked as an open reading frame, function uncertain. The CDR3 has 19 residues. V was clipped by 3 bases and J by 1 base; unmatched bases: 7. The CDR3: CASSQWTSGGARSYNEQFF. The CDR3 DNA sequence: TGCGCCAGCAGTCAGTGGACTAGCGGGGGGGCCCGATCCTACAATGAGCAGTTCTTC.

V is TRBV7-9 and J is TRBJ1-5; weak D call: TRBD1 (5 bases). The ends were cut back, 5 bases at V and 5 bases at J, with 13 bases in the middle. CDR3 length: 14 residues. Germline V gene data show CDR1 as SEHNR and CDR2 as FQNEAQ (reference sequence). This CDR3 reads CASSLARADQPQHF. The CDR3 region has the DNA TGTGCCAGCAGCCTTGCCAGGGCGGATCAGCCCCAGCATTTT.

The chain has TRBV11-2 and TRBJ1-1, with D possibly TRBD1 on 6 matching bases. V lost 1 base, J lost 1 base, and 13 bases lay in between. The CDR3 is 16 amino acids. In germline, CDR1 is SGHAT, CDR2 FQNNGV. CDR3 nucleotides: TGTGCCAGCAGCTTAGTTCCCGGGACACCGAACACTGAAGCTTTCTTT. Its translation is CASSLVPGTPNTEAFF.

The chain recombines TRBV9 with TRBJ1-1; unclear D gene. CDR3 length: 15 amino acids. Trimming removed 2 bases from V and 1 base from J, with 12 bases in between. Looked up from germline, CDR1 is SGDLS and CDR2 is YYNGEE. As DNA, the CDR3 is TGTGCCAGCAGCGTGAGGGCCGATCAGAACACTGAAGCTTTCTTT. Translated: CASSVRADQNTEAFF.

This sequence joins TRBV19 and TRBJ2-1, with TRBD1 matching over 11 bases. Germline CDR1 LNHDA, CDR2 SQIVND (reference sequence). The CDR3 loop spans 15 amino acids. V shed 6 bases, J shed 8 bases, and the junction held 9 bases outside the gene matches. The CDR3: CASRPSGQGGDEQFF. Written as DNA, the CDR3 is TGTGCCAGTAGGCCCTCGGGACAGGGGGGAGATGAGCAGTTCTTC. Complete variable domain (other parts from reference TRBV19 and TRBJ2-1): DGGITQSPKYLFRKEGQNVTLSCEQNLNHDAMYWYRQDPGQGLRLIYYSQIVNDFQKGDIAEGYSVSREKKESFPLTVTSAQKNPTAFYLCASRPSGQGGDEQFFGPGTRLTVL.

The J gene is TRBJ1-2, the V gene TRBV30; no clear D gene. Germline V gene lookup returns CDR1 GTSNPN and CDR2 SVGIG (reference sequence). The CDR3 runs 11 residues. CDR3 nucleotides: TGTGCTTCGGGTATCCCGAATGGCTACACCTTC. Translating gives CASGIPNGYTF.

The chain couples TRBV7-3 to TRBJ1-1, with a weak D call TRBD1 (5 bases). This CDR3 has 13 amino acids. Trimming removed 8 bases from V and 2 bases from J, with 12 bases in between. CDR1 is SGHTA and CDR2 is FQGTGA in the germline V gene. The CDR3 DNA reads TGTGCCAGCCAAGACAGTTCTAACACTGAAGCTTTCTTT. Its protein is CASQDSSNTEAFF.

The chain joins TRBV7-8 to TRBJ1-5; the D gene is possibly TRBD1 (5 bases). V gave up 5 bases and J gave up 10 bases, with 15 bases separating them. Germline assignment: CDR1 SGHVS and CDR2 FQNEAQ. This CDR3 region has 13 residues. Here the CDR3 reads CASSQGLRSPQHF. In DNA form, the CDR3 reads TGTGCCAGCAGCCAGGGATTGAGATCCCCCCAGCATTTT.

The chain employs TRBV25-1 and TRBJ1-1; 8 nucleotides align to TRBD1. With 8 bases clipped from V and 7 bases from J, the junction kept 6 bases outside the gene matches. This CDR3 is built from 12 residues. Germline CDR1 is MGHDK and CDR2 is SYGVNS. As DNA, the CDR3 is TGTGCCAGCTACGACAGGGGTGATGAAGCTTTCTTT. It translates to CASYDRGDEAFF.

The chain links TRBV5-4 to TRBJ2-2; 7 bases align to TRBD2. This CDR3 region has 17 residues. J was trimmed by 4 bases and V by 0 bases; bases with no gene match: 9. The germline gives CDR1 SGHNT, CDR2 YYREEE (reference sequence). CDR3 coding DNA: TGTGCCAGCAGCTTGGTCGGCGGGAGAGGCGGCACCGGGGAGCTGTTTTTT. Its protein product is CASSLVGGRGGTGELFF.